This T cell receptor (beta chain) is from a study of metastatic and nonmetastatic thyroid tumors. Background on the study: Malignant and benign thyroid patients had repertoires compared in peripheral blood and tumor or nodule tissue.

CDR1 and CDR2 (germline): DFQATT, SNEGSKA (reference sequence). Losses at the gene ends were 5 bases for V and 2 bases for J; bases not matched to a gene: 6. The CDR3 is 14 residues long. General observations from the study: The study reportedly found significantly higher TCR beta diversity in malignant thyroid tumors than benign nodules, in blood and tumor.

TCRdb reanalyzed the PCR reads with MiXCR. Of approximately 25,000 clones detected, more than 10% appear once; the ten largest clones hold over 15%. Of note for this clone: Antigen specificity is unknown.

Nobody among the patients had been given any treatment before thyroid surgery. The specimen was blood. The receptor was derived from a female donor with papillary thyroid cancer or a benign thyroid nodule (not recorded which). Some clones in this sample may be carry-over from other donors' samples. The chain links TRBV20-1 to TRBJ1-2, with 9 bases aligning to TRBD1. The chain's CDR3 is CSARRGQGNYGYTF. Here the CDR3 DNA reads TGCAGTGCTCGGAGGGGACAGGGAAACTATGGCTACACCTTC.